This T cell receptor beta chain stems from a study of spatial heterogeneity in lung cancer. Across the whole study: Detection consistently captured more beta-chain sequences than alpha-chain sequences. Unique TCR and UMI combinations averaged more than ten appearances each in raw reads.

TCRdb fed the 5' RACE reads into MiXCR, producing one record per CDR3 protein. The sample carries about 13,000 distinct CDR3 sequences, roughly 6.6% recorded once. Study-wide findings and caveats: How many expanded intratumoral alpha and beta TCRs were present tracked the tumor mutation count, which was a count of nonsynonymous mutations. Tumor T-cell coverage was an estimated 7% or so for alpha and around 14% for beta chains.

Time point reported: sample taken at primary tumor resection. Approximately 70 TRACERx patients with early, untreated non-small cell lung cancer donated samples. This clonotype was detected only a few times. Its target is not known. This clonotype was obtained from a female donor with early-stage non-small cell lung cancer. This specimen consisted of lung tumor tissue, obtained at surgery.

CDR3 amino acids: CASSTGLARQETQYF. DNA for the CDR3: TGTGCCAGCAGCACGGGACTCGCTAGACAAGAGACCCAGTACTTC. The genes are TRBV7-8 and TRBJ2-5; a weak D match, TRBD2 (6 bases). The germline V gene has CDR1 SGHVS and CDR2 FQNEAQ. V gave up 5 bases and J gave up 2 bases, with 15 bases separating them. This CDR3 has 15 amino acids.